This entry features one T cell receptor beta chain sequence. Its cognate antigen has yet to be identified. No much larger clone is present one base from it, and per-base qualities are unavailable. The library was generated by the immunoSEQ multiplex PCR assay. About 10^5 TCR templates per sample were assayed by the deep sequencing platform. Genomic DNA extracted from sorted T cells was used for TCRbeta CDR3 sequencing. The study's processing was this. The R programming language was used for the clonal analysis of the TCRbeta CDR3 data. Alloreactive CD4+ and CD8+ clones were defined by comparing unstimulated samples with post-reaction CFSE-low samples. Alloreactive CD4+ clones were assigned to regulatory or non-regulatory origin by matching sequences to sorted unstimulated Treg and non-Treg repertoires. TCRdb took over this immuneACCESS table, retaining in-frame rearrangements with V and J assigned. Such tables are incomplete; in checked studies, under half of the missing clones stem from an unresolved V gene, and the remainder is unexplained. D and trimming come from the DNA, and the V and J calls and clone size come from that table. For this sample the table gives roughly 92,000 clones, of which 94% were detected only once. Around 0.33% of the sample is held by the ten biggest clonotypes.

The data were obtained in a study of siplizumab effects on memory and regulatory T cells (dated by TCRdb to between 2018 and 2021). In terms of the full investigation: The effect of the anti-CD2 antibody siplizumab on alloreactive T-cell subsets was examined in allogeneic mixed lymphocyte reactions constructed from human PBMCs.

TCRbeta CDR3 sequencing was performed on sorted unstimulated T cells and on proliferating T cells recovered from mixed lymphocyte reactions. Fresh whole blood from some eleven HLA-typed healthy donors was used to isolate PBMCs. Unstimulated CD4+ non-regulatory T cells were FACS-sorted to map the origin of alloreactive clones. General study outcomes and caveats: Compared with memory T cells, unstimulated naive T cells appeared more diverse, and naive cells seemed to make a substantial contribution to the alloresponse. Roughly 80-97% of proliferating CD4+ or CD8+ clones could not be assigned a naive or memory phenotype. The cumulative frequency of alloreactive sequences traceable to unstimulated CD4+ memory T cells was significantly reduced by siplizumab. Whether proliferating Tregs from siplizumab cultures were suppressive was not functionally confirmed. Among mappable alloreactive CD4+ clones, the Treg-derived fraction averaged 68.8% with siplizumab versus 25% to 30% in control reactions. Because sequences below about 10^-5 frequency were poorly captured, only a minor fraction of alloreactive clones could be mapped to unstimulated subsets.

Including cysteine and phenylalanine, the CDR3 has 14 amino acids. This entry keeps only the CDR3 DNA: 42 bases, framed from base 1. Based on the germline V gene (reference sequence), the CDR1 and CDR2 sequences are SEHNR and FQNEAQ. Trimming takes 1 base off V and 7 bases off J; junction bases not matched to a gene: 3. The chain links TRBV7-9 with TRBJ1-4, and TRBD1 aligns with 7 junction nucleotides. What was sequenced was non-Treg CD4+ T cells sorted from blood. In light of the paper, this sample's cell subset or site label describes: FACS-sorted unstimulated CD4+ non-regulatory T cells. The receptor was derived from a human donor in good health. The CDR3 protein: CASSLETGIEKLFF. The DNA reads TGTGCCAGCAGCTTAGAGACAGGGATTGAAAAACTGTTTTTT.